The 3 T cell receptor beta chains reported below all come from one sample, sequenced in a study of response to subunit inactivated influenza vaccine. TCRdb re-called the RT-PCR reads with MiXCR, one entry per CDR3 protein. The sample shows 300,000 to 350,000 distinct CDR3 sequences, 22% of them seen only once. The sequences come from PBMCs from blood, collected less than 22 months after vaccination. Receptors were obtained from a man aged 45 to 70 who received an inactivated influenza vaccine.

The table lists this clonotype with a few counts. The chain is built from TRBV7-9 and TRBJ2-7; TRBD1 matches at 7 bases. V was clipped by 5 bases and J by 6 bases; unmatched bases: 4. The germline gives CDR1 SEHNR, CDR2 FQNEAQ (reference sequence). The length of the CDR3 is 12 residues. CDR3 nucleotide sequence: TGTGCCAGCAGCCAAACAGGGGTCGAGCAGTACTTC. This gives the protein CASSQTGVEQYF.

This clonotype was detected a few times. The genes are TRBV7-2 and TRBJ1-3; no firm D call. V was clipped by 3 bases and J by 0 bases, with 9 bases between them. Germline CDR1 and CDR2: SGHTA and FQGNSA. The length of the CDR3 is 15 residues. DNA of the CDR3: TGTGCCAGCAGCTTTCAGGCGCGCTCTGGAAACACCATATATTTT. It specifies CASSFQARSGNTIYF.

This chain uses TRBV29-1 with TRBJ2-1; weak D call: TRBD1 (6 bases). This CDR3 contains 13 residues. The germline V gene encodes CDR1 SQVTM and CDR2 ANQGSEA. V shed 4 bases and J shed 5 bases, with 12 bases lying between them. The CDR3 sequence: CSVGRGEHNEQFF. As DNA, the CDR3 is TGCAGCGTTGGCAGGGGCGAGCACAATGAGCAGTTCTTC.